A selection of T cell receptor beta chains follows, all from one sample in a study of naive and memory T cell subsets. TCRdb reanalysed the UMI-ligation and nested PCR reads using MiXCR and keeps one entry per CDR3 protein. Found here are around 31,000 distinct CDR3 sequences, 6.5% to 8% of them singletons; the top ten hold 3.1%. The sequencing used skin, collected from a tuberculin skin test site. The source of these receptors is an adult in good health. Each CDR3 is given with its conserved first and last residue. D genes are given only for firm matches. Clone size is given for some rows only: seen once, a few or many times, or a class if the clone is expanded.

clone size: many
D gene: -
V gene: TRBV19
J gene: TRBJ1-2
CDR3 protein: CASSIGLQGMGGYTF
CDR3 DNA: TGTGCCAGTAGTATAGGTCTACAGGGAATGGGTGGCTACACCTTC

clone size: many
D gene: TRBD1
V gene: TRBV29-1
J gene: TRBJ2-3
CDR3 protein: CSVAGGFESDTQYF
CDR3 DNA: TGCAGCGTTGCAGGGGGCTTCGAGTCAGATACGCAGTATTTT

clone size: few
D gene: -
V gene: TRBV20-1
J gene: TRBJ1-1
CDR3 protein: CSARTAGAGLNTEAFF
CDR3 DNA: TGCAGTGCCAGAACCGCCGGCGCAGGGCTGAACACTGAAGCTTTCTTT

clone size: -
D gene: TRBD1
V gene: TRBV12-3/TRBV12-4
J gene: TRBJ1-2
CDR3 protein: CASTKQGYGYTF
CDR3 DNA: TGTGCCAGCACTAAACAGGGGTACGGCTACACCTTC

clone size: many
D gene: TRBD2
V gene: TRBV6-6
J gene: TRBJ2-3
CDR3 protein: CASSYSRSSGGTDTQYF
CDR3 DNA: TGTGCCAGCAGTTACTCGAGGTCTAGCGGGGGGACAGATACGCAGTATTTT

clone size: many
D gene: TRBD2
V gene: TRBV5-6
J gene: TRBJ2-5
CDR3 protein: CASSYGTSGGRETQYF
CDR3 DNA: TGTGCCAGCAGCTACGGGACTAGCGGGGGACGGGAGACCCAGTACTTC

clone size: many
D gene: -
V gene: TRBV27
J gene: TRBJ1-2
CDR3 protein: CASSSYWDYGYTF
CDR3 DNA: TGTGCCAGCAGTTCTTACTGGGATTATGGCTACACCTTC

clone size: few
D gene: TRBD1
V gene: TRBV15
J gene: TRBJ1-1
CDR3 protein: CATSFRTGLNTEAFF
CDR3 DNA: TGTGCCACCAGCTTCCGGACAGGCCTGAACACTGAAGCTTTCTTT

clone size: -
D gene: -
V gene: TRBV15
J gene: TRBJ2-3
CDR3 protein: CATSFGEGVTDTQYF
CDR3 DNA: TGTGCCACCAGCTTTGGGGAGGGGGTCACAGATACGCAGTATTTT

clone size: few
D gene: TRBD2
V gene: TRBV9
J gene: TRBJ2-5
CDR3 protein: CASSVMVTSETQYF
CDR3 DNA: TGTGCCAGCAGCGTAATGGTGACTAGCGAGACCCAGTACTTC

clone size: -
D gene: -
V gene: TRBV20-1
J gene: TRBJ1-1
CDR3 protein: CSATVDTEAFF
CDR3 DNA: TGCAGTGCTACCGTGGACACTGAAGCTTTCTTT

clone size: medium-sized
D gene: -
V gene: TRBV12-5
J gene: TRBJ2-4
CDR3 protein: CASGLALTTIAKNIQYF
CDR3 DNA: TGTGCTAGTGGTTTGGCACTTACCACCATAGCCAAAAACATTCAGTACTTC

clone size: many
D gene: TRBD1
V gene: TRBV7-9
J gene: TRBJ2-7
CDR3 protein: CASSPGQGKQYF
CDR3 DNA: TGTGCCAGCAGCCCGGGACAGGGAAAGCAGTACTTC

clone size: many
D gene: -
V gene: TRBV14
J gene: TRBJ2-5
CDR3 protein: CASSRRRRQETQYF
CDR3 DNA: TGTGCCAGCAGCCGCCGACGCCGCCAAGAGACCCAGTACTTC

clone size: -
D gene: -
V gene: TRBV7-9
J gene: TRBJ2-1
CDR3 protein: CASSAFSSYNEQFF
CDR3 DNA: TGTGCCAGCAGCGCCTTTAGCTCCTACAATGAGCAGTTCTTC

clone size: -
D gene: -
V gene: TRBV7-7
J gene: TRBJ2-2
CDR3 protein: CASSLAVATGELFF
CDR3 DNA: TGTGCCAGCAGCTTAGCGGTGGCCACCGGGGAGCTGTTTTTT

clone size: many
D gene: TRBD1
V gene: TRBV2
J gene: TRBJ1-1
CDR3 protein: CASGGQGYTEAFF
CDR3 DNA: TGTGCCAGCGGGGGACAGGGCTACACTGAAGCTTTCTTT

clone size: many
D gene: -
V gene: TRBV3-1
J gene: TRBJ2-3
CDR3 protein: CASSLLGDTQYF
CDR3 DNA: TGTGCCAGCAGCTTGCTAGGCGATACGCAGTATTTT

clone size: many
D gene: -
V gene: TRBV11-2
J gene: TRBJ2-1
CDR3 protein: CASSLVSWNEQFF
CDR3 DNA: TGTGCCAGCAGCTTGGTATCCTGGAATGAGCAGTTCTTC

clone size: many
D gene: TRBD1
V gene: TRBV5-1
J gene: TRBJ2-7
CDR3 protein: CASASTGQSYEQYF
CDR3 DNA: TGCGCCAGCGCGTCAACGGGACAGTCCTACGAGCAGTACTTC

clone size: many
D gene: -
V gene: TRBV29-1
J gene: TRBJ2-7
CDR3 protein: CSVDRGRSEQYF
CDR3 DNA: TGCAGCGTTGACAGGGGTCGATCCGAGCAGTACTTC

clone size: -
D gene: -
V gene: TRBV7-2
J gene: TRBJ2-3
CDR3 protein: CASSLPGRSTDTQYF
CDR3 DNA: TGTGCCAGCAGCTTACCGGGACGGAGCACAGATACGCAGTATTTT

clone size: many
D gene: -
V gene: TRBV2
J gene: TRBJ2-2
CDR3 protein: CASSDGQTNTGELFF
CDR3 DNA: TGTGCCAGCAGTGATGGACAGACGAACACCGGGGAGCTGTTTTTT

clone size: many
D gene: -
V gene: TRBV6-1
J gene: TRBJ2-1
CDR3 protein: CASSEAAGLGEQFF
CDR3 DNA: TGTGCCAGCAGTGAAGCTGCAGGGTTGGGCGAGCAGTTCTTC

clone size: many
D gene: TRBD2
V gene: TRBV18
J gene: TRBJ2-3
CDR3 protein: CASSPPPSGGALDTQYF
CDR3 DNA: TGTGCCAGCTCACCACCGCCCAGCGGGGGGGCCCTAGATACGCAGTATTTT

clone size: many
D gene: -
V gene: TRBV5-1
J gene: TRBJ2-1
CDR3 protein: CASSLELAPSYNEQFF
CDR3 DNA: TGCGCCAGCAGCTTGGAGCTAGCTCCCTCCTACAATGAGCAGTTCTTC

clone size: many
D gene: -
V gene: TRBV14
J gene: TRBJ2-7
CDR3 protein: CASSQVGASYEQYF
CDR3 DNA: TGTGCCAGCAGCCAAGTGGGGGCGTCCTACGAGCAGTACTTC

clone size: -
D gene: TRBD2
V gene: TRBV5-1
J gene: TRBJ2-2
CDR3 protein: CASISGGDTGELFF
CDR3 DNA: TGCGCCAGCATCAGCGGGGGAGATACCGGGGAGCTGTTTTTT

clone size: many
D gene: -
V gene: TRBV6-6
J gene: TRBJ2-3
CDR3 protein: CASRTTDTQYF
CDR3 DNA: TGTGCCAGCAGAACTACAGATACGCAGTATTTT

clone size: many
D gene: TRBD1
V gene: TRBV2
J gene: TRBJ2-7
CDR3 protein: CASKRTGVAYEQYF
CDR3 DNA: TGTGCCAGCAAACGGACAGGGGTGGCGTACGAGCAGTACTTC

clone size: few
D gene: -
V gene: TRBV7-2
J gene: TRBJ1-2
CDR3 protein: CASGNHGYTF
CDR3 DNA: TGTGCCAGCGGAAATCATGGCTACACCTTC

clone size: -
D gene: -
V gene: TRBV2
J gene: TRBJ1-2
CDR3 protein: CASSGGGGYGYTF
CDR3 DNA: TGTGCCAGCAGTGGGGGGGGGGGCTATGGCTACACCTTC

clone size: many
D gene: -
V gene: TRBV2
J gene: TRBJ2-2
CDR3 protein: CASSDSTPGELFF
CDR3 DNA: TGTGCCAGCAGTGATTCAACTCCCGGGGAGCTGTTTTTT

clone size: many
D gene: -
V gene: TRBV18
J gene: TRBJ2-1
CDR3 protein: CASSSKNEQFF
CDR3 DNA: TGTGCCAGCTCCTCGAAGAATGAGCAGTTCTTC

clone size: many
D gene: -
V gene: TRBV6-5
J gene: TRBJ1-4
CDR3 protein: CASSRRTGLNEKLFF
CDR3 DNA: TGTGCCAGCAGTCGTAGGACGGGACTGAATGAAAAACTGTTTTTT

clone size: few
D gene: -
V gene: TRBV12-3/TRBV12-4
J gene: TRBJ1-2
CDR3 protein: CASSFVRYGYTF
CDR3 DNA: TGTGCCAGCAGTTTTGTTCGATATGGCTACACCTTC

clone size: few
D gene: -
V gene: TRBV6-5
J gene: TRBJ2-6
CDR3 protein: CASSYRSSGANVLTF
CDR3 DNA: TGTGCCAGCAGTTATCGTTCCTCTGGGGCCAACGTCCTGACTTTC